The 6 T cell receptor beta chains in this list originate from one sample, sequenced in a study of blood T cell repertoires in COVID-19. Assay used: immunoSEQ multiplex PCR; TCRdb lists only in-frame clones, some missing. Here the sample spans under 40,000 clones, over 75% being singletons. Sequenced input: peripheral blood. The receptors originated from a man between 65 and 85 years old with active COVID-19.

The DNA of the CDR3 is TGTGCCAGCAGTTTAACCATTGAGGGCAATCAGCCCCAGCATTTT. Its protein is CASSLTIEGNQPQHF. J is TRBJ1-5 and V is TRBV28; D gene ambiguous. The CDR3 covers 15 residues. Germline-derived CDR1 and CDR2 are MDHEN and SYDVKM. Deletions cut 2 bases from V and 2 bases from J, with 10 bases between.

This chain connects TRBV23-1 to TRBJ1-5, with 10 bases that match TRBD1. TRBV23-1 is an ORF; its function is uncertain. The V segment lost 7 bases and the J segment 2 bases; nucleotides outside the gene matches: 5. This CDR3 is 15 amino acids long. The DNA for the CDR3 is TGCGCCAGCACTTCCGGGACAGGGGGCAATCAGCCCCAGCATTTT. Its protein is CASTSGTGGNQPQHF.

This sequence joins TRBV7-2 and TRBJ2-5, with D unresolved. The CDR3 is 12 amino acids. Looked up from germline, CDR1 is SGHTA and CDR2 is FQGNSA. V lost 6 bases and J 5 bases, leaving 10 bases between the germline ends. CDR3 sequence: CASRRLRETQYF. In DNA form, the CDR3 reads TGTGCCAGCAGAAGACTGAGGGAGACCCAGTACTTC.

The CDR3 DNA follows: TGTGCCAGCTCACTAGCCGGGGAGAACACTGAAGCTTTCTTT. This sequence encodes CASSLAGENTEAFF. This chain uses TRBV18 with TRBJ1-1; D ambiguous. This CDR3 has 14 residues. The germline V and J ends were trimmed by 4 bases and 1 base, with 10 bases remaining between them. Germline CDR1 KGHSH, CDR2 LQKENI.

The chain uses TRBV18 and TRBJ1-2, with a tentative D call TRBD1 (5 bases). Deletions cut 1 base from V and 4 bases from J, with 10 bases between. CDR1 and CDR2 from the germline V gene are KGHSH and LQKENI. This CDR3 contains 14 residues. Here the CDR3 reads CASSPLPGIYGYTF. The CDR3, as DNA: TGTGCCAGCTCACCACTACCAGGGATCTATGGCTACACCTTC.

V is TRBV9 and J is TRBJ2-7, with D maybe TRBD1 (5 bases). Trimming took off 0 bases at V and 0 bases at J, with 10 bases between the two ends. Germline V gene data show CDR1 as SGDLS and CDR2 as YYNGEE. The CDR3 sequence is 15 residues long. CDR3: CASSVAADSSYEQYF. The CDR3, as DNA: TGTGCCAGCAGCGTAGCGGCTGACAGCTCCTACGAGCAGTACTTC.